The sequence of this TCR beta chain was determined in a study of T cells after somatic rescue of genetic block (dated by TCRdb to about 2020). The study in broad terms: The study assessed how robust, over the long term, a T-cell system was when the system had developed through somatic rescue of a genetic block in T-cell development.

Library prep was done by the immunoSEQ multiplex PCR assay. Entries here come from immuneACCESS through TCRdb and include only in-frame sequences with V and J called. Some clones fail to appear in such tables; in the studies checked, an unresolved V gene covers under half of the shortfall, and the cause of the remainder is unknown. This sample has roughly 51,000 clones in its table, and 90% to 97% of those were observed once. Around 0.083% of the sample is held by the ten biggest clonotypes. Turning to this clone: Its specific antigen is unknown. Per-nucleotide qualities are absent, and no much larger clonotype sits a single base away.

The germline V gene supplies CDR1 MDHEN and CDR2 SYDVKM. After removal of 3 bases from V and 4 bases from J, the junction retains 14 bases not matched to a gene. The cysteine opens and the phenylalanine closes a CDR3 of 18 amino acids. The retained sequence is limited to the CDR3, 54 bases, with the frame set at the first base. This sequence uses TRBV28 and TRBJ2-3, with 9 junctional bases fitting TRBD2. What was sequenced was peripheral blood mononuclear cells (PBMCs). The receptor was derived from a child less than two years old. The CDR3 is CASSFPRRGSGGADTQYF. The nucleotide sequence is TGTGCCAGCAGTTTCCCCCGCAGGGGTAGCGGGGGAGCAGATACGCAGTATTTT.